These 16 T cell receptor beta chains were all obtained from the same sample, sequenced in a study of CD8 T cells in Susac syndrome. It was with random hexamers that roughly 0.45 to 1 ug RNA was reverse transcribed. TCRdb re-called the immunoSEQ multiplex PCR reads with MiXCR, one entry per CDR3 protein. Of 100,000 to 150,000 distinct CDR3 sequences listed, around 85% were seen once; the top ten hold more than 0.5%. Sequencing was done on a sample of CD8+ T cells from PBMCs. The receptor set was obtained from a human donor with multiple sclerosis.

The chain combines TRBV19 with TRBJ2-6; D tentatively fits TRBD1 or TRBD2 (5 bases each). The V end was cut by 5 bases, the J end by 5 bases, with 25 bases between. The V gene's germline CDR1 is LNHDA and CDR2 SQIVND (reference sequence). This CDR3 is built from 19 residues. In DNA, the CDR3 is TGTGCCAGTAGTCTAGCCAGGACAAAATCACAAAGTCGGGCCAACGTCCTGACTTTC. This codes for CASSLARTKSQSRANVLTF.

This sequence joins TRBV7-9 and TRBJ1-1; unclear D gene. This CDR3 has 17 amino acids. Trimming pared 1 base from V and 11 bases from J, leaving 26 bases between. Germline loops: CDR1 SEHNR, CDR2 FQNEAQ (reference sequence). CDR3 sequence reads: CASSLGPAGPGPPMAFF. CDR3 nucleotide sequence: TGTGCCAGCAGCTTAGGACCCGCTGGGCCGGGCCCTCCGATGGCTTTCTTT.

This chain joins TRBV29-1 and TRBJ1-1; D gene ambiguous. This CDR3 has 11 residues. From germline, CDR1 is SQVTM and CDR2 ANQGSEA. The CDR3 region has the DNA TGCACAACTTGGGTGAACACTGAAGCTTTCTTT. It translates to CTTWVNTEAFF.

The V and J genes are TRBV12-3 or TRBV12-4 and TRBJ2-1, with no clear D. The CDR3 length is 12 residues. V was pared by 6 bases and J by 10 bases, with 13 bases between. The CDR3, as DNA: TGTGCCAGCAGGATAAAAGTGGGCGAGCAGTTCTTC. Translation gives CASRIKVGEQFF.

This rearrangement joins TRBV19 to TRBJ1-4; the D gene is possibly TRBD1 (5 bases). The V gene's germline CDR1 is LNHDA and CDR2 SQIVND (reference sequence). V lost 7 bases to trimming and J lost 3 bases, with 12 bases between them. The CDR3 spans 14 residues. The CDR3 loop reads CASNDGASNEKLFF. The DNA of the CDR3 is TGTGCCAGTAACGACGGGGCCTCTAATGAAAAACTGTTTTTT.

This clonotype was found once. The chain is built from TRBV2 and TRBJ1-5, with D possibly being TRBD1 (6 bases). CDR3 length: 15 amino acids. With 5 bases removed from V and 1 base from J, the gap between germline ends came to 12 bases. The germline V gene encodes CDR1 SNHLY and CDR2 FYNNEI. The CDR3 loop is CASSRQGSSNQPQHF. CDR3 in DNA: TGTGCCAGCAGTAGGCAGGGGAGCAGCAATCAGCCCCAGCATTTT.

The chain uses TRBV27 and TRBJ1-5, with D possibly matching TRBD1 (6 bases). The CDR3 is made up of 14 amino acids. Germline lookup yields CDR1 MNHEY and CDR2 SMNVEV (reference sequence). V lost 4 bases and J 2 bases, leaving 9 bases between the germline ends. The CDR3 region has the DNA TGTGCCAGCAGTTGGGGGGGCCGCAATCAGCCCCAGCATTTT. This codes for CASSWGGRNQPQHF.

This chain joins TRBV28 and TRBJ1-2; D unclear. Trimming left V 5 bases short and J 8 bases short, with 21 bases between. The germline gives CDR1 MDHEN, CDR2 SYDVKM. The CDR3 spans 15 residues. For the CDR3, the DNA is TGTGCCAGCAGTCCAGAACAGTGGACCTATGTGGGCTACACCTTC. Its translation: CASSPEQWTYVGYTF.

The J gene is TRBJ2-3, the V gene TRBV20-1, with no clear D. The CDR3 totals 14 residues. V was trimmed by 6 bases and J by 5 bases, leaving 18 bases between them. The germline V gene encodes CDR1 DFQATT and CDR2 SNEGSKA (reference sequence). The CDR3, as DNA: TGCAGTGCACCGAACCGTCACGGCAAAGATACGCAGTATTTT. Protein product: CSAPNRHGKDTQYF.

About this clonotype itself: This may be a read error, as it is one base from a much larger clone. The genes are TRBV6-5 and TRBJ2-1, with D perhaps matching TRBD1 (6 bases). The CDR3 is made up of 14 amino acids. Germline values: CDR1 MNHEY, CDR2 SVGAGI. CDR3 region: CARSNRDSYNEQFF. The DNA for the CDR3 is TGTGCCCGCAGTAACAGGGATTCCTACAATGAGCAGTTCTTC.

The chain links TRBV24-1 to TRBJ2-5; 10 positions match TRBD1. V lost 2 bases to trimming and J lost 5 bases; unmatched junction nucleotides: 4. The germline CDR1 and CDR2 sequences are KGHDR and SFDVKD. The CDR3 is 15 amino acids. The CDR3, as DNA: TGTGCCACCAGTGATTCGGACAGGGGGTATGAGACCCAGTACTTC. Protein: CATSDSDRGYETQYF.

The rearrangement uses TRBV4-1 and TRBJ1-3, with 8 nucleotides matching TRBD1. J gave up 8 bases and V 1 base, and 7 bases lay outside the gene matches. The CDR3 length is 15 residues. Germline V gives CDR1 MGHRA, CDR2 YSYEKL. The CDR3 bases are TGCGCCAGCAGCCAAGGGGCAGGGGGCCGGGACACCATATATTTT. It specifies CASSQGAGGRDTIYF.

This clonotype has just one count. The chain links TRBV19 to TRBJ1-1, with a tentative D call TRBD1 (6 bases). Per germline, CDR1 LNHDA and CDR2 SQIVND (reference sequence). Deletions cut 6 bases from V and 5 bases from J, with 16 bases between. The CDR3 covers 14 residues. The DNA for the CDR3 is TGTGCCAGTAGCACCACAGGGTCGGCGACTGAAGCTTTCTTT. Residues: CASSTTGSATEAFF.

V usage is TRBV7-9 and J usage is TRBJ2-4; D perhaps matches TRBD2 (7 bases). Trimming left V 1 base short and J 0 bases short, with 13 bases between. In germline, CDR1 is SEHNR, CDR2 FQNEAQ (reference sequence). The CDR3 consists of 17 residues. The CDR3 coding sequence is TGTGCCAGCAGCTTAGGAGGGGGGGCCCTAGCCAAAAACATTCAGTACTTC. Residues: CASSLGGGALAKNIQYF.

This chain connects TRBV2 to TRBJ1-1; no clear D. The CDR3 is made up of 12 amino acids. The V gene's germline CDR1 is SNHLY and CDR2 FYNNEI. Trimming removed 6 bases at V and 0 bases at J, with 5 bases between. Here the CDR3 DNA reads TGTGCCAGCAGGGCTATGAACACTGAAGCTTTCTTT. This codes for CASRAMNTEAFF.

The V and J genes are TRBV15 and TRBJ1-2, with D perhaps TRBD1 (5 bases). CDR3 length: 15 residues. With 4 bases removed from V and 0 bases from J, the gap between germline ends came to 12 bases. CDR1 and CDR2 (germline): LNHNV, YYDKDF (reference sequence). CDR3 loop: CATSTSTGSNYGYTF. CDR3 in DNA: TGTGCCACCAGCACGTCTACAGGATCTAACTATGGCTACACCTTC.